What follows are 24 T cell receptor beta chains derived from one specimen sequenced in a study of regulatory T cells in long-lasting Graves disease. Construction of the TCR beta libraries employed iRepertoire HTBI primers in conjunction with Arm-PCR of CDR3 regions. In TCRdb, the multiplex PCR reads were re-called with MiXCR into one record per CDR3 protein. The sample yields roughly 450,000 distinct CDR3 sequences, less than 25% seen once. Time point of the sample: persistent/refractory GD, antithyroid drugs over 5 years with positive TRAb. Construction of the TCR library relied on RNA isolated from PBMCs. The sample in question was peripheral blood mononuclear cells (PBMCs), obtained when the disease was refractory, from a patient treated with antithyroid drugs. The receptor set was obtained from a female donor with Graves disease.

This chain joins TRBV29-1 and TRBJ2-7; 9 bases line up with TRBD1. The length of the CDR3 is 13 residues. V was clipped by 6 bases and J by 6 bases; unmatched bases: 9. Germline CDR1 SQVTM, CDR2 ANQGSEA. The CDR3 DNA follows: TGCAGCGTGACCGGGACAGGGCGAGGCGAGCAGTACTTC. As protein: CSVTGTGRGEQYF.

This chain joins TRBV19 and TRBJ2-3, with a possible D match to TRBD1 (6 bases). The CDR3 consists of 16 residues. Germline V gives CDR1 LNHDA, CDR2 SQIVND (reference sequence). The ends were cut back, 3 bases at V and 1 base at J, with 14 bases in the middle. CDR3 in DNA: TGTGCCAGTAGTATTCGAGGGGGTATTGGCACAGATACGCAGTATTTT. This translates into CASSIRGGIGTDTQYF.

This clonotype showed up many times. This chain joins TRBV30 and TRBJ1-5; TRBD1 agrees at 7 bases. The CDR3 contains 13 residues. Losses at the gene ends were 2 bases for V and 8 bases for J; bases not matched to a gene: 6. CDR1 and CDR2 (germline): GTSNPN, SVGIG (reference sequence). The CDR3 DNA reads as TGTGCCTGGAGTCGGGGCAGGGGGAAGCCCCAGCATTTT. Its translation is CAWSRGRGKPQHF.

CDR3 nucleotides: TGCGCCAGCAGTCTAACTCAAAGGGTCTCTGAAGCTTTCTTT. It yields the protein CASSLTQRVSEAFF. The chain joins TRBV10-2 to TRBJ1-1, with unresolved D. Trimming took off 5 bases at V and 6 bases at J, with 16 bases between the two ends. The CDR3 sequence is 14 residues long. In germline, CDR1 is WSHSY, CDR2 SAAADI.

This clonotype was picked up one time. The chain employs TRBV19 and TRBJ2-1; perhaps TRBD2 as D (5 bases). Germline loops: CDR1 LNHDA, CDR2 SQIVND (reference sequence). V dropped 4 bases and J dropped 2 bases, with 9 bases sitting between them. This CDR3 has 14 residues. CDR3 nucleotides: TGTGCCAGTAGTACGGCCGGGGCCTACAATGAGCAGTTCTTC. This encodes CASSTAGAYNEQFF.

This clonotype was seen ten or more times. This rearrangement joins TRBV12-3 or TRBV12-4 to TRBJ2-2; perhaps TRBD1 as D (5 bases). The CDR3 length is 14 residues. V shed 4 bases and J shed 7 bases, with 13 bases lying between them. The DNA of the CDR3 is TGTGCCAGCAGTTCGGACATGGGATACGGGGAGCTGTTTTTT. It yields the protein CASSSDMGYGELFF.

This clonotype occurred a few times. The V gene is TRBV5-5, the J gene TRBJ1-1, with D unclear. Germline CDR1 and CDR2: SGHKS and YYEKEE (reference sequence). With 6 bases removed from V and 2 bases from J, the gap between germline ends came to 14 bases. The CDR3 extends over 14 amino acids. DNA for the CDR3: TGTGCCAGCACCCCGGAGGGCTTCAACACTGAAGCTTTCTTT. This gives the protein CASTPEGFNTEAFF.

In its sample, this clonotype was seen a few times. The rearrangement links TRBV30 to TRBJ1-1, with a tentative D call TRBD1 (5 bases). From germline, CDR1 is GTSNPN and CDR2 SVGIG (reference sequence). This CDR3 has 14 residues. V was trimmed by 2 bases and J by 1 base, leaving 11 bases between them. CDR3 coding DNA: TGTGCCTGGAGTCGGGGACCCCAGAACACTGAAGCTTTCTTT. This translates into CAWSRGPQNTEAFF.

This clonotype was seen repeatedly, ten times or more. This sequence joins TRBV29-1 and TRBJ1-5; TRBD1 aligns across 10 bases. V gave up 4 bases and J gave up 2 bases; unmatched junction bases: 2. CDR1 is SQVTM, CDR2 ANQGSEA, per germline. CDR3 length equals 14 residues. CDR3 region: CSVAGTGGNQPQHF. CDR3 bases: TGCAGCGTTGCCGGGACAGGGGGCAATCAGCCCCAGCATTTT.

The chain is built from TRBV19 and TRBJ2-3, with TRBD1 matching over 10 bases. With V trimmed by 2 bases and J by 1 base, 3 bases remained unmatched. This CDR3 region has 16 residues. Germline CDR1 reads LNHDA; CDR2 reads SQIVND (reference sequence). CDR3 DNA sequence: TGTGCCAGTAGTATACTTGGGACAGGGGGCACAGATACGCAGTATTTT. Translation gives CASSILGTGGTDTQYF.

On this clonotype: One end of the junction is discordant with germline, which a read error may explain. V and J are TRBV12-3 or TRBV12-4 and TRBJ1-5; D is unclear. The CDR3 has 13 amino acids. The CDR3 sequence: CASSLGSNRPQHF. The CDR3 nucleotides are TGTGCCAGCAGTTTAGGTAGCAATCGGCCCCAGCATTTT.

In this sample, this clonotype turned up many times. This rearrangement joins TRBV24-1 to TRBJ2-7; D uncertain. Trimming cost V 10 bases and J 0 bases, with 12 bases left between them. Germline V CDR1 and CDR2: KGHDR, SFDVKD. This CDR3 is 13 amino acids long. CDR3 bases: TGTGCCACTTCGTCGGCAGCCTCCTACGAGCAGTACTTC. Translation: CATSSAASYEQYF.

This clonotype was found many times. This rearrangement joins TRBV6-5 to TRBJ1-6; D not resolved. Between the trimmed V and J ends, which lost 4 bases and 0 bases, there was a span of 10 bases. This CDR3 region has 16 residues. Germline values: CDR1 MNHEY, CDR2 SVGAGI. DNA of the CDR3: TGTGCCAGCAGTTCAGTCCTCAGCTCCTATAATTCACCCCTCCACTTT. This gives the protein CASSSVLSSYNSPLHF.

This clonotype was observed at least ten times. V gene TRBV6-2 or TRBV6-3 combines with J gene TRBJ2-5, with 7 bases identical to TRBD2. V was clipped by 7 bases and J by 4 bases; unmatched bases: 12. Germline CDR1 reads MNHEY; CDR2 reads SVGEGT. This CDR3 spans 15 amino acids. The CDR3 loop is CASIGAGEVSETQYF. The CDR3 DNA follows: TGTGCCAGCATCGGTGCGGGAGAAGTATCAGAGACCCAGTACTTC.

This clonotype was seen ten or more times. CDR3 sequence reads: CASNPIGRGTYTEAFF. The CDR3 nucleotides are TGTGCCAGTAACCCGATCGGCAGGGGGACGTACACTGAAGCTTTCTTT. The chain joins TRBV19 to TRBJ1-1, with TRBD1 matching over 7 bases. The ends lost 7 bases at V and 3 bases at J; junction bases unmatched: 14. Germline loops: CDR1 LNHDA, CDR2 SQIVND (reference sequence). CDR3 size: 16 residues.

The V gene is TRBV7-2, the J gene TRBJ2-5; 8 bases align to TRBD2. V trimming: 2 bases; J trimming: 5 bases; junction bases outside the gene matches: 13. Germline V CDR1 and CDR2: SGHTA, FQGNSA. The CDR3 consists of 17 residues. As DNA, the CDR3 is TGTGCCAGCAGCTTACTAGCGGGCACGCCCTCGGGGGAGACCCAGTACTTC. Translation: CASSLLAGTPSGETQYF.

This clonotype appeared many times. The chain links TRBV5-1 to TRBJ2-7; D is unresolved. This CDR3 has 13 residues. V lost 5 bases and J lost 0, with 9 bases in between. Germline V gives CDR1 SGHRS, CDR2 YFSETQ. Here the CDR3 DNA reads TGCGCCAGCAGTGAAGTTCCCTCCTACGAGCAGTACTTC. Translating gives CASSEVPSYEQYF. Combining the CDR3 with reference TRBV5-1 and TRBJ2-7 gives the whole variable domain KAGVTQTPRYLIKTRGQQVTLSCSPISGHRSVSWYQQTPGQGLQFLFEYFSETQRNKGNFPGRFSGRQFSNSRSEMNVSTLELGDSALYLCASSEVPSYEQYFGPGTRLTVT.

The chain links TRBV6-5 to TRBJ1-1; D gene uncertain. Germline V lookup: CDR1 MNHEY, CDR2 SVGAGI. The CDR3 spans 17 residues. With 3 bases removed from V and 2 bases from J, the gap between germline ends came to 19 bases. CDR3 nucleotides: TGTGCCAGCAGTTATATTTCTATCGGCAGGAGCAACACTGAAGCTTTCTTT. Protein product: CASSYISIGRSNTEAFF.

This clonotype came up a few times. CDR3 amino acids: CASSLWSGSSYEQYF. Here the CDR3 DNA reads TGTGCCAGCAGCTTATGGTCCGGTAGCTCCTACGAGCAGTACTTC. The J gene is TRBJ2-7, the V gene TRBV7-6; no reliable D call. Looked up from germline, CDR1 is SGHVS and CDR2 is FNYEAQ. The CDR3 spans 15 residues. V lost 2 bases, J lost 0 bases, and 11 bases lay in between. Supplemented by reference TRBV7-6 and TRBJ2-7, the full variable domain reads GAGVSQSPRYKVTKRGQDVALRCDPISGHVSLYWYRQALGQGPEFLTYFNYEAQQDKSGLPNDRFSAERPEGSISTLTIQRTEQRDSAMYRCASSLWSGSSYEQYFGPGTRLTVT.

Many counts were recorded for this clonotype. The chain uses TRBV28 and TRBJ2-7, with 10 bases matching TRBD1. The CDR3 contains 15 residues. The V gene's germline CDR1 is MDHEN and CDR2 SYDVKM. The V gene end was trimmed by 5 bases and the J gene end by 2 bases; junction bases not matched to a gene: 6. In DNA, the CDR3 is TGTGCCAGCAGTCCGGGGACAGGGGTCCCCTACGAGCAGTACTTC. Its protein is CASSPGTGVPYEQYF.

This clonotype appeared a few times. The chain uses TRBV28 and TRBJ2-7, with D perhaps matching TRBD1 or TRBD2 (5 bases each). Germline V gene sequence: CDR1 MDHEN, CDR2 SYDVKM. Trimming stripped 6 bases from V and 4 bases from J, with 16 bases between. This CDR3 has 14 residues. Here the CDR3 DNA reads TGTGCCAGCAGCCAGGGCTGGGAGTCTTACGAGCAGTACTTC. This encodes CASSQGWESYEQYF.

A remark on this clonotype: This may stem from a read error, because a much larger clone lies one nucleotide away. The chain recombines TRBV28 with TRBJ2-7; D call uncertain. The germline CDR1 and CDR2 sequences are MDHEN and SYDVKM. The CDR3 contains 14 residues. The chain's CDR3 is CPSSFGQSSYEQYF. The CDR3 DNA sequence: TGTCCCAGCAGTTTCGGGCAGAGCTCCTACGAGCAGTACTTC. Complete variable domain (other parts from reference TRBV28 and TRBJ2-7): DVKVTQSSRYLVKRTGEKVFLECVQDMDHENMFWYRQDPGLGLRLIYFSYDVKMKEKGDIPEGYSVSREKKERFSLILESASTNQTSMYLCPSSFGQSSYEQYFGPGTRLTVT.

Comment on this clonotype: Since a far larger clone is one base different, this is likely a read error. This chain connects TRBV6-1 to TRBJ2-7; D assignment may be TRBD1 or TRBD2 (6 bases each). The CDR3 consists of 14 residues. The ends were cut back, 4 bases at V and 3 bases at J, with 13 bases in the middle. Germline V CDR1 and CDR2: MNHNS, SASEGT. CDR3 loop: CASSGGRGGYEQYF. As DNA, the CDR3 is TGTGCCAGCAGTGGCGGCAGGGGAGGCTACGAGCAGTACTTC.

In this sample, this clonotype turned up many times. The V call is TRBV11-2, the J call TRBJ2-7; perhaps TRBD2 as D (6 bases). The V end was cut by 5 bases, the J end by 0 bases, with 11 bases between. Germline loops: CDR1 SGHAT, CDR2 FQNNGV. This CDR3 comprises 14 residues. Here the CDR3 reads CASSARGDSYEQYF. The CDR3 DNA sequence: TGTGCCAGCAGCGCCCGCGGGGACTCCTACGAGCAGTACTTC.